This TCR beta chain was sequenced for a study of cytomegalovirus exposure and HLA in healthy donors. A note on this clone: Its antigen is as yet unknown.

The table came from immunoSEQ multiplex PCR; TCRdb's copy has only in-frame clones and leaves some out. The sample comprises approximately 150,000 clones, about 89% of which are singletons, and about 3.5% rests with the top ten. Per the germline V gene, CDR1 is SGHNT and CDR2 is YYREEE (reference sequence). The CDR3 is made up of 18 amino acids. Trimming shortened V by 2 bases and J by 0 bases, and 15 bases separated the two germline ends. Study-level points and caveats: A list of 164 TCR beta chains associated with cytomegalovirus was given. There were some public TCRs occurring in many donors, but most TCR sequences were rare. Researchers reported that a few CMV-associated chains were confirmed in vitro as CMV antigen-specific.

The chain combines TRBV5-4 with TRBJ2-6, with TRBD2 as a possible D gene (6 bases). This clonotype originated in a young woman in good health and CMV-seropositive. Sequencing was carried out using PBMCs. The CDR3 coding sequence is TGTGCCAGCAGCTTCCCAGGGAGGAAGAGCTCTGGGGCCAACGTCCTGACTTTC. Its protein product is CASSFPGRKSSGANVLTF. Drawing the rest from reference TRBV5-4 and TRBJ2-6, the complete variable domain is ETGVTQSPTHLIKTRGQQVTLRCSSQSGHNTVSWYQQALGQGPQFIFQYYREEENGRGNFPPRFSGLQFPNYSSELNVNALELDDSALYLCASSFPGRKSSGANVLTFGAGSRLTVL.